This entry lists 13 T cell receptor beta chains sequenced from one sample in a study of shared clonotypes between healthy human individuals. CD45RO-negative, CCR7-positively selected cells formed the naive CD8 fraction, excluding terminally differentiated effector memory CD45RA+ cells. Profiling relied on immunoSEQ multiplex PCR, and the TCRdb table lists in-frame clones only, not all of them. The sample contains about 2.2 million clones, roughly 91% of which appear only once. Input material: naive CD8+ T cells from PBMCs. These receptors were collected from a young man in good health. Some clones in this sample may be carry-over from other donors' samples.

The chain recombines TRBV11-2 with TRBJ1-1; D is perhaps TRBD1 (6 bases). The V gene lost 1 base and the J gene lost 3 bases, with 12 bases spanning the gap. The CDR3 extends over 15 amino acids. Germline lookup yields CDR1 SGHAT and CDR2 FQNNGV. CDR3 nucleotide sequence: TGTGCCAGCAGCTTAGCCGCGCAGGGGTACACTGAAGCTTTCTTT. Translated, it gives CASSLAAQGYTEAFF.

This clone was seen just once. V gene TRBV19 combines with J gene TRBJ2-7; 11 bases align to TRBD1. The junction had 5 bases not matched to a gene; V was cut back by 5 bases and J by 2 bases. The CDR3 contains 15 residues. Germline CDR1 and CDR2: LNHDA and SQIVND (reference sequence). DNA for the CDR3: TGTGCCAGTAGTTTCCGGGACAGGGGGGCCTACGAGCAGTACTTC. Its translation is CASSFRDRGAYEQYF. The full variable domain, with the rest looked up from reference TRBV19 and TRBJ2-7, is DGGITQSPKYLFRKEGQNVTLSCEQNLNHDAMYWYRQDPGQGLRLIYYSQIVNDFQKGDIAEGYSVSREKKESFPLTVTSAQKNPTAFYLCASSFRDRGAYEQYFGPGTRLTVT.

This clone was recorded once. The rearrangement joins TRBV9 to TRBJ2-1; the D gene is possibly TRBD2 (5 bases). The germline V gene has CDR1 SGDLS and CDR2 YYNGEE. The V end lost 2 bases, the J end lost 6 bases, and 15 bases lay between the germline ends. CDR3 length: 15 residues. In DNA, the CDR3 is TGTGCCAGCAGCGTCTACGGGAATCCCTTCAATGAGCAGTTCTTC. It translates to CASSVYGNPFNEQFF.

CDR3 loop: CAISEPWVAGYEQYF. CDR3 DNA sequence: TGTGCCATCAGTGAACCGTGGGTCGCAGGATACGAGCAGTACTTC. The chain has TRBV10-3 and TRBJ2-7; D gene ambiguous. Between the trimmed V and J ends, which lost 3 bases and 4 bases, there was a span of 16 bases. The CDR3 has 15 amino acids. Germline V CDR1 and CDR2: ENHRY, SYGVKD.

As concerns this clone: Different DNA sequences within this sample yield the same CDR3. The chain carries TRBV4-1 and TRBJ2-7, with D perhaps TRBD2 (5 bases). V was trimmed by 1 base and J by 3 bases, leaving 7 bases between them. The V gene's germline CDR1 is MGHRA and CDR2 YSYEKL. This CDR3 contains 13 residues. DNA for the CDR3: TGCGCCAGCAGCCAAGCCGCGGGCTACGAGCAGTACTTC. It specifies CASSQAAGYEQYF.

The chain joins TRBV27 to TRBJ2-7; D possibly uses TRBD1 or TRBD2 (6 bases each). The CDR3 loop spans 16 amino acids. V lost 5 bases and J lost 4, with 21 bases in between. CDR1 and CDR2 from the germline V gene are MNHEY and SMNVEV (reference sequence). The CDR3 sequence is CASSTYRGPERYEQYF. CDR3 nucleotides: TGTGCCAGCAGTACCTACCGGGGGCCGGAAAGGTACGAGCAGTACTTC.

This sequence joins TRBV27 and TRBJ2-1; TRBD2 is a possible D gene (6 bases). CDR3 length: 13 amino acids. Germline V gene sequence: CDR1 MNHEY, CDR2 SMNVEV (reference sequence). V dropped 4 bases and J dropped 6 bases, with 10 bases sitting between them. CDR3 DNA sequence: TGTGCCAGCAGTTCGGGACTGGCCAATGAGCAGTTCTTC. As protein: CASSSGLANEQFF.

The chain joins TRBV28 to TRBJ1-1, with 7 bases fitting TRBD1. This CDR3 has 16 residues. Germline V gives CDR1 MDHEN, CDR2 SYDVKM. V dropped 4 bases and J dropped 3; count of bases not matched to a gene: 11. The chain's CDR3 is CASSYLGLGQHTEAFF. As DNA, the CDR3 is TGTGCCAGCAGTTACCTAGGGTTGGGACAGCACACTGAAGCTTTCTTT.

This chain links TRBV5-4 with TRBJ1-1; D gene ambiguous. The germline V and J ends were trimmed by 3 bases and 1 base, with 7 bases remaining between them. This CDR3 region has 13 residues. The germline V gene has CDR1 SGHNT and CDR2 YYREEE (reference sequence). As DNA, the CDR3 is TGTGCCAGCAGCTCCTATACGAACACTGAAGCTTTCTTT. Translating it yields CASSSYTNTEAFF.

The rearrangement links TRBV7-2 to TRBJ1-2, with D possibly matching TRBD1 (6 bases). This CDR3 contains 15 residues. Trimming cost V 3 bases and J 6 bases, with 17 bases left between them. Per the germline V gene, CDR1 is SGHTA and CDR2 is FQGNSA. The CDR3 region is CASSLDPGAVDGYTF. In DNA, the CDR3 is TGTGCCAGCAGCTTGGACCCAGGGGCGGTAGATGGCTACACCTTC.

This clone appeared a single time. This chain joins TRBV7-9 and TRBJ2-2; TRBD1 matches at 9 bases. This CDR3 region has 15 residues. Germline lookup yields CDR1 SEHNR and CDR2 FQNEAQ (reference sequence). The J segment lost 0 bases and the V segment lost 10 bases, leaving 6 bases of the junction unmatched. CDR3 loop: CATLGDRANTGELFF. The CDR3 region has the DNA TGTGCCACCTTGGGGGACAGGGCGAACACCGGGGAGCTGTTTTTT.

J is TRBJ2-1 and V is TRBV5-6; TRBD1 might be the D (6 bases). Between the trimmed V and J ends, which lost 1 base and 1 base, there was a span of 9 bases. Germline assignment: CDR1 SGHDT and CDR2 YYEEEE. The CDR3 runs to 15 residues. CDR3 region: CASSLSGASYNEQFF. In nucleotides, the CDR3 is TGTGCCAGCAGCTTGTCAGGGGCATCCTACAATGAGCAGTTCTTC.

The V gene is TRBV10-3, the J gene TRBJ2-6; D not certain. The CDR3 contains 16 residues. Germline V gene lookup returns CDR1 ENHRY and CDR2 SYGVKD. Trimming removed 7 bases at V and 0 bases at J, with 13 bases between. The CDR3 loop reads CAITPGARSGANVLTF. The CDR3 DNA is TGTGCCATCACTCCCGGCGCCCGCTCTGGGGCCAACGTCCTGACTTTC.